The T cell receptor beta chain described here comes from a study of metastatic and nonmetastatic thyroid tumors. General study points: It was reported that TCR beta diversity was significantly higher in malignant thyroid tumors than benign nodules, in blood and tumor.

TCRdb re-called the PCR reads with MiXCR. The table shows some 33,000 clones, with 10% to 12% occurring only once. This clone was picked up many times. As yet, its antigen is unknown. The ends were cut back, 3 bases at V and 1 base at J, with 6 bases in the middle. CDR1 DFQATT and CDR2 SNEGSKA come from the germline V gene (reference sequence). The CDR3 totals 12 residues. Prior to thyroid surgery, none of the patients had received any treatment. J is TRBJ1-1 and V is TRBV20-1; D call uncertain. The clonotype was recovered from a female donor with papillary thyroid cancer or a benign thyroid nodule (not recorded which). Some clones in this sample may be carry-over from other donors' samples. Input material: blood. This CDR3 is CSASEGNTEAFF. The CDR3 nucleotides are TGCAGTGCTAGTGAGGGGAACACTGAAGCTTTCTTT.